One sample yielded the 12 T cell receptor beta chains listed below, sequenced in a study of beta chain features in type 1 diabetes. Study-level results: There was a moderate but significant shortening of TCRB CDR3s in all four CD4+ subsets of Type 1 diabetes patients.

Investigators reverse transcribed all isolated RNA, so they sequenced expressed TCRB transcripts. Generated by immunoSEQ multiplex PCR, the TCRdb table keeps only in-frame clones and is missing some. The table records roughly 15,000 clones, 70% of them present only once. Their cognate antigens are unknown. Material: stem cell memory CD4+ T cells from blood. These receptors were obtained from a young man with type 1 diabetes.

The chain's CDR3 is CASSLLIISGANVLTF. Here the CDR3 DNA reads TGTGCCAGCTCACTACTTATTATCTCTGGGGCCAACGTCCTGACTTTC. J is TRBJ2-6 and V is TRBV18; no firm D call. Germline V CDR1 and CDR2: KGHSH, LQKENI. The V end lost 4 bases, the J end lost 0 bases, and 10 bases lay between the germline ends. This CDR3 spans 16 amino acids.

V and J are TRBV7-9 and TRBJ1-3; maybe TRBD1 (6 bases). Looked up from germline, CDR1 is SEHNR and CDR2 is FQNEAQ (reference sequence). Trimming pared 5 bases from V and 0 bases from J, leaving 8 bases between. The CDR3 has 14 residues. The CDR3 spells CASSPGVSGNTIYF. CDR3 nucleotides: TGTGCCAGCAGCCCAGGGGTCTCTGGAAACACCATATATTTT.

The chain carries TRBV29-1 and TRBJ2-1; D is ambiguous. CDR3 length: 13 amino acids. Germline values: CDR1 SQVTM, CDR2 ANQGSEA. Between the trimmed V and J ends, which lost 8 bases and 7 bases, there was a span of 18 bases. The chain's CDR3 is CSQINGQKNEQFF. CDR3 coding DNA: TGCAGCCAAATCAATGGCCAAAAAAATGAGCAGTTCTTC.

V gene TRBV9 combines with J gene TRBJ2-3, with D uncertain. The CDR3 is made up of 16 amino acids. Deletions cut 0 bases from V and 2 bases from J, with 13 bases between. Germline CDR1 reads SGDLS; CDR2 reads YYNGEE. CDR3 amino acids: CASSVGASHLTDTQYF. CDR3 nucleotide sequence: TGTGCCAGCAGCGTAGGGGCTTCCCACCTCACAGATACGCAGTATTTT.

Written as DNA, the CDR3 is TGTGCCAGCCGAACCGGGACAGCGAACACCGGGGAGCTGTTTTTT. It translates to CASRTGTANTGELFF. The V and J genes are TRBV19 and TRBJ2-2, with 7 nucleotides matching TRBD1. The length of the CDR3 is 15 residues. Germline V gene sequence: CDR1 LNHDA, CDR2 SQIVND (reference sequence). Germline trimming cut 9 bases from V and 0 bases from J; bases unmatched to any gene: 7.

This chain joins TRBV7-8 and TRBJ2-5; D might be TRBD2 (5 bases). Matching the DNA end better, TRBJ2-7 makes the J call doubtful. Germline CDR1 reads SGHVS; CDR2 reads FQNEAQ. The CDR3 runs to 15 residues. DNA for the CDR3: TGTGCCAGCAGCGCCCCGGACGTAGCGTCATACGAGCAGTACTTC. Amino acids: CASSAPDVASYEQYF.

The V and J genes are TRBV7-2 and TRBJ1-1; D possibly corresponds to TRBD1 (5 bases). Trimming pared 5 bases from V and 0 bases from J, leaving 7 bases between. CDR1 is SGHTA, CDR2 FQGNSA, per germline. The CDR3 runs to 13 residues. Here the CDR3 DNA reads TGTGCCAGCAGCCCACAGGTGAACACTGAAGCTTTCTTT. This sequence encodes CASSPQVNTEAFF.

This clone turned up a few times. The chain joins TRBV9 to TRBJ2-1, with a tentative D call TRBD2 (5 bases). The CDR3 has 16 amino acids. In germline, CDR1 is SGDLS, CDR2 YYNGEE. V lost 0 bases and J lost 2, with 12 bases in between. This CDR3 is CASSVEGGYPYNEQFF. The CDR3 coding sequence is TGTGCCAGCAGCGTAGAAGGCGGGTACCCCTACAATGAGCAGTTCTTC.

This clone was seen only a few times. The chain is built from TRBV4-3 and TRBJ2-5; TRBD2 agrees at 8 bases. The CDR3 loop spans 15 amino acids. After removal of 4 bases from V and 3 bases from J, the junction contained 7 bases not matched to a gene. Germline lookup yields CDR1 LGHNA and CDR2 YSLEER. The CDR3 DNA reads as TGCGCCAGCAGCCGTCGTCGGGGGGGCGAAGAGACCCAGTACTTC. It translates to CASSRRRGGEETQYF.

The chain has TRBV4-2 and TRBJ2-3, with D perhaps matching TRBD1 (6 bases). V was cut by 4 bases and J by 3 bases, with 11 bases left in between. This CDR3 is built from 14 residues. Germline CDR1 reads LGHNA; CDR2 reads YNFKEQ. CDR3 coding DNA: TGTGCCAGCAGCCCGAGGGGGAAGACAGATACGCAGTATTTT. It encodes CASSPRGKTDTQYF.

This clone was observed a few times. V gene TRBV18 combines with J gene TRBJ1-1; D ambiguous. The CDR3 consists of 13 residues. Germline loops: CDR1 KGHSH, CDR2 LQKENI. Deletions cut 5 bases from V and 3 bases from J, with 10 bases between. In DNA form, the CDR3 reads TGTGCCAGCTCAGCGGTGGCGGACACTGAAGCTTTCTTT. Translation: CASSAVADTEAFF.

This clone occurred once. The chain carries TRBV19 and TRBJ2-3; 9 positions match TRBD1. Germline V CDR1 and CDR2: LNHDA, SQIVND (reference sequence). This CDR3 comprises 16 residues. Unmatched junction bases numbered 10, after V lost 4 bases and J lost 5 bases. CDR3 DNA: TGTGCCAGTAGTACGCAGGACAGGGGTTCGGGAGATACGCAGTATTTT. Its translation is CASSTQDRGSGDTQYF.